This TCR beta chain is from a study of radiotherapy plus CTLA-4 blockade in lung cancer. The table came from immunoSEQ multiplex PCR; TCRdb's copy has only in-frame clones and leaves some out. The data hold tens of thousands of clones, with about 87% observed a single time. Germline-derived CDR1 and CDR2 are LNHDA and SQIVND (reference sequence). The CDR3 has 13 amino acids. V shed 10 bases, J shed 5 bases, and the junction held 8 bases outside the gene matches. This chain joins TRBV19 and TRBJ1-5, with 7 bases matching TRBD1. The source is a human donor with non-small cell lung cancer that progressed on radiotherapy plus ipilimumab. The starting material was peripheral blood, obtained from a patient treated with radiotherapy plus ipilimumab. CDR3 loop: CATRGQGDQPQHF. CDR3 in DNA: TGTGCCACCCGCGGGCAGGGGGATCAGCCCCAGCATTTT.